The 9 T cell receptor beta chains presented below share a single source sample, sequenced in a study of blood T cells in healthy people across ages. PCR was performed a second time for about 7 to 12 cycles using a sample-barcoded 5' primer and a J-beta primer mix. TCRdb itself ran the 5' RACE reads through MiXCR, one entry per CDR3 protein. The repertoire holds some 1.4 million distinct CDR3 sequences, 42% seen once, with 7.9% in the top ten. Sequencing was performed on blood. The receptors come from a woman between 18 and 30 years old in good health.

This clonotype was detected a few times. This sequence joins TRBV25-1 and TRBJ2-5; D is perhaps TRBD2 (5 bases). V was pared by 10 bases and J by 2 bases, with 17 bases between. Germline V CDR1 and CDR2: MGHDK, SYGVNS. This CDR3 comprises 14 residues. CDR3 sequence reads: CATKVAYAQETQYF. CDR3 sequence (DNA): TGTGCCACCAAGGTAGCGTATGCTCAAGAGACCCAGTACTTC. The whole variable domain, filled in from reference TRBV25-1 and TRBJ2-5, reads EADIYQTPRYLVIGTGKKITLECSQTMGHDKMYWYQQDPGMELHLIHYSYGVNSTEKGDLSSESTVSRIRTEHFPLTLESARPSHTSQYLCATKVAYAQETQYFGPGTRLLVL.

The chain has TRBV20-1 and TRBJ1-5, with D unresolved. Deletions cut 7 bases from V and 5 bases from J, with 18 bases between. The CDR3 is 14 residues long. CDR1 is DFQATT and CDR2 is SNEGSKA in the germline V gene (reference sequence). The DNA of the CDR3 is TGCAGTGTTTTAAGACACCCCGGGGATCAGCCCCAGCATTTT. Translated, it gives CSVLRHPGDQPQHF.

The rearrangement uses TRBV23-1 and TRBJ1-5; D not certain. TRBV23-1 is recorded as an ORF, its role being uncertain. The CDR3 sequence is 18 residues long. Trimming shortened V by 6 bases and J by 7 bases, and 28 bases separated the two germline ends. The CDR3 sequence is CASSPFPPSKINGQPQHF. CDR3 sequence (DNA): TGCGCCAGCAGCCCCTTCCCACCATCAAAAATAAACGGACAGCCCCAGCATTTT.

This clonotype was picked up one time. The chain couples TRBV3-1 to TRBJ2-2, with D hard to call. V dropped 5 bases and J dropped 11 bases, with 12 bases sitting between them. Germline V gene data show CDR1 as LGHDT and CDR2 as YNNKEL (reference sequence). This CDR3 region has 12 residues. The CDR3 is CASSYRPAELFF. CDR3 nucleotide sequence: TGTGCCAGCAGCTACCGACCCGCAGAGCTGTTTTTT.

This clonotype came up a few times. J is TRBJ2-4 and V is TRBV20-1; D gene unclear. CDR1 DFQATT and CDR2 SNEGSKA come from the germline V gene (reference sequence). V was shortened by 1 base and J by 2 bases, with 9 bases between the two germline ends. The CDR3 contains 14 residues. CDR3 residues: CSARVDQTKNIQYF. The CDR3 region has the DNA TGCAGTGCTAGAGTGGACCAGACCAAAAACATTCAGTACTTC.

The chain joins TRBV7-6 to TRBJ2-3; TRBD1 might be the D (6 bases). The CDR3 extends over 13 amino acids. With 5 bases removed from V and 3 bases from J, the gap between germline ends came to 9 bases. The germline V gene has CDR1 SGHVS and CDR2 FNYEAQ. The CDR3 sequence is CASSTRGTDTQYF. CDR3 coding DNA: TGTGCCAGCAGCACCAGGGGTACAGATACGCAGTATTTT.

A few counts support this clonotype. This chain links TRBV27 with TRBJ2-1; weak D call: TRBD2 (6 bases). Germline loops: CDR1 MNHEY, CDR2 SMNVEV (reference sequence). V was pared by 6 bases and J by 1 base, with 10 bases between. The CDR3 covers 14 residues. The CDR3 nucleotides read TGTGCCAGCAGACCGGGAGTATCCTACAATGAGCAGTTCTTC. This gives the protein CASRPGVSYNEQFF.

This clonotype turned up a few times. CDR3 protein: CSARDFGLAGLYTYEQYF. The CDR3 DNA is TGCAGTGCTAGAGACTTTGGCCTAGCGGGATTATACACCTACGAGCAGTACTTC. This chain connects TRBV20-1 to TRBJ2-7; TRBD2 matches at 9 bases. The germline CDR1 and CDR2 sequences are DFQATT and SNEGSKA (reference sequence). Trimming cost V 0 bases and J 2 bases; bases outside gene matches: 14. The CDR3 spans 18 residues.

This chain connects TRBV7-9 to TRBJ2-4; D call uncertain. The tail of the sequence fits TRBJ2-5 better, so the J call may be wrong. Germline lookup yields CDR1 SEHNR and CDR2 FQNEAQ (reference sequence). The CDR3 loop spans 15 amino acids. The CDR3 DNA sequence: TGTGCCAGCAGCTTAGCAGTGGCAGGAAGGGAGACCCAGTACTTC. Translated: CASSLAVAGRETQYF.